This is a list of T cell receptor beta chains from one sample in a study of blood T cell repertoires in COVID-19. The method was immunoSEQ multiplex PCR; TCRdb's version includes in-frame clones alone and lacks a portion of them. The sample has about 100,000 clones, approximately 89% seen once; the top ten hold around 2.1%. What was sequenced was peripheral blood. These receptors were collected from a man aged 50-60 years with active COVID-19. The CDR3 runs from the conserved cysteine through the conserved F or W. Fields, in order: D gene, V gene, J gene, clone size, CDR3 protein, CDR3 DNA. D genes are given only for firm matches. Size is omitted from some rows. Given values are once, few, many or a class for expanded clones.

d_call: .; v_call: TRBV2; j_call: TRBJ1-5; clone_size: .; cdr3_aa: CASSEMARFHSNQPQHF; cdr3_nt: TGTGCCAGCAGTGAAATGGCCAGGTTCCACAGCAATCAGCCCCAGCATTTT
d_call: .; v_call: TRBV6-5; j_call: TRBJ1-5; clone_size: .; cdr3_aa: CASTPNSFNQPQHF; cdr3_nt: TGTGCCAGCACCCCGAACAGCTTCAATCAGCCCCAGCATTTT
d_call: .; v_call: TRBV3-1/TRBV3-2; j_call: TRBJ1-5; clone_size: .; cdr3_aa: CASSQDREQPQHF; cdr3_nt: TGTGCCAGCAGCCAAGACAGGGAACAGCCCCAGCATTTT
d_call: .; v_call: TRBV10-2; j_call: TRBJ1-2; clone_size: .; cdr3_aa: CASSESSNYGYTF; cdr3_nt: TGCGCCAGCAGTGAGTCGTCGAACTATGGCTACACCTTC
d_call: .; v_call: TRBV5-8; j_call: TRBJ1-5; clone_size: .; cdr3_aa: CASSWGGQGVAQHF; cdr3_nt: TGTGCCAGCAGCTGGGGGGGGCAGGGAGTGGCCCAGCATTTT
d_call: TRBD1; v_call: TRBV7-3; j_call: TRBJ2-2; clone_size: .; cdr3_aa: CASSPGTGSPGELFF; cdr3_nt: TGTGCCAGCAGCCCCGGGACAGGGAGCCCCGGGGAGCTGTTTTTT
d_call: TRBD2; v_call: TRBV3-1/TRBV3-2; j_call: TRBJ2-3; clone_size: .; cdr3_aa: CASSGGTSWRTDTQYF; cdr3_nt: TGTGCCAGCAGCGGGGGGACTAGCTGGCGCACAGATACGCAGTATTTT
d_call: .; v_call: TRBV29-1; j_call: TRBJ2-3; clone_size: .; cdr3_aa: CSVVLADTQYF; cdr3_nt: TGCAGCGTTGTGCTAGCAGATACGCAGTATTTT
d_call: TRBD1; v_call: TRBV7-3; j_call: TRBJ2-2; clone_size: few; cdr3_aa: CASSSGTGDTGELFF; cdr3_nt: TGTGCCAGCAGTTCCGGGACAGGGGACACCGGGGAGCTGTTTTTT
d_call: .; v_call: TRBV19; j_call: TRBJ2-1; clone_size: .; cdr3_aa: CASSIVQGLSRADSSYNEQFF; cdr3_nt: TGTGCCAGTAGTATAGTGCAGGGCCTCTCCCGGGCCGACAGCTCCTACAATGAGCAGTTCTTC
d_call: .; v_call: TRBV4-1; j_call: TRBJ2-3; clone_size: .; cdr3_aa: CASSQGSRLTDTQYF; cdr3_nt: TGCGCCAGCAGCCAAGGATCTAGACTCACAGATACGCAGTATTTT
d_call: .; v_call: TRBV14; j_call: TRBJ2-1; clone_size: .; cdr3_aa: CASSLVGRGGNEQFF; cdr3_nt: TGTGCCAGCAGCCTTGTCGGCAGGGGCGGGAATGAGCAGTTCTTC
d_call: TRBD2; v_call: TRBV12-5; j_call: TRBJ2-1; clone_size: .; cdr3_aa: CASGPGTSTYNEQFF; cdr3_nt: TGTGCTAGTGGTCCCGGGACTAGCACTTACAATGAGCAGTTCTTC
d_call: TRBD2; v_call: TRBV19; j_call: TRBJ2-7; clone_size: .; cdr3_aa: CASNSGFDEQYF; cdr3_nt: TGTGCCAGTAATAGCGGGTTCGACGAGCAGTACTTC
d_call: .; v_call: TRBV28; j_call: TRBJ2-3; clone_size: .; cdr3_aa: CASSPHPEFHPGTDTQYF; cdr3_nt: TGTGCCAGCAGTCCCCACCCCGAGTTCCATCCCGGCACAGATACGCAGTATTTT
d_call: .; v_call: TRBV6-1; j_call: TRBJ1-1; clone_size: .; cdr3_aa: CASSESRVGTEAFF; cdr3_nt: TGTGCCAGCAGTGAATCGAGGGTTGGGACTGAAGCTTTCTTT
d_call: TRBD2; v_call: TRBV9; j_call: TRBJ2-3; clone_size: .; cdr3_aa: CASSAGGLAGDTQYF; cdr3_nt: TGTGCCAGCAGCGCCGGCGGACTAGCGGGAGATACGCAGTATTTT
d_call: TRBD2; v_call: TRBV5-1; j_call: TRBJ2-1; clone_size: .; cdr3_aa: CASSSGTSGGTRDEQFF; cdr3_nt: TGCGCCAGCAGCTCGGGGACTAGCGGGGGGACGAGGGATGAGCAGTTCTTC
d_call: .; v_call: TRBV19; j_call: TRBJ1-5; clone_size: .; cdr3_aa: CASRDSGGSNQPQHF; cdr3_nt: TGTGCCAGTAGAGACAGCGGGGGAAGCAATCAGCCCCAGCATTTT
d_call: .; v_call: TRBV6-1; j_call: TRBJ1-5; clone_size: .; cdr3_aa: CASSEVGAGFHQPQHF; cdr3_nt: TGTGCCAGCAGTGAAGTTGGGGCAGGATTCCATCAGCCCCAGCATTTT
d_call: .; v_call: TRBV6-4; j_call: TRBJ2-1; clone_size: .; cdr3_aa: CASSPTFYNEQFF; cdr3_nt: TGTGCCAGCAGCCCTACCTTTTACAATGAGCAGTTCTTC
d_call: .; v_call: TRBV28; j_call: TRBJ1-5; clone_size: .; cdr3_aa: CASSRDSNQPQHF; cdr3_nt: TGTGCCAGCAGTCGAGATAGCAATCAGCCCCAGCATTTT
d_call: TRBD1; v_call: TRBV7-3; j_call: TRBJ2-5; clone_size: .; cdr3_aa: CASSIPGQVQYF; cdr3_nt: TGTGCCAGCAGCATACCGGGACAGGTCCAGTACTTC
d_call: .; v_call: TRBV2; j_call: TRBJ2-5; clone_size: .; cdr3_aa: CASSEGQAFQETQYF; cdr3_nt: TGTGCCAGCAGTGAGGGCCAGGCTTTCCAAGAGACCCAGTACTTC
d_call: .; v_call: TRBV30; j_call: TRBJ1-2; clone_size: .; cdr3_aa: CAWNVGGGYTF; cdr3_nt: TGTGCCTGGAACGTAGGGGGTGGCTACACCTTC
d_call: TRBD1; v_call: TRBV11-3; j_call: TRBJ1-1; clone_size: .; cdr3_aa: CASRNDRVNTEAFF; cdr3_nt: TGTGCCAGCAGAAACGACAGGGTGAACACTGAAGCTTTCTTT
d_call: .; v_call: TRBV5-1; j_call: TRBJ2-2; clone_size: .; cdr3_aa: CASSLVLGGQAGELFF; cdr3_nt: TGCGCCAGCAGCCTGGTTTTAGGAGGTCAAGCCGGGGAGCTGTTTTTT
d_call: .; v_call: TRBV7-2; j_call: TRBJ2-1; clone_size: few; cdr3_aa: CASSLKGGNEQFF; cdr3_nt: TGTGCCAGCAGCTTAAAAGGAGGGAATGAGCAGTTCTTC
d_call: .; v_call: TRBV5-5; j_call: TRBJ1-4; clone_size: once; cdr3_aa: CASSDRTATNEKLFF; cdr3_nt: TGTGCCAGCAGCGACAGGACAGCGACTAATGAAAAACTGTTTTTT
d_call: .; v_call: TRBV19; j_call: TRBJ1-2; clone_size: .; cdr3_aa: CASRGGANGYTF; cdr3_nt: TGTGCCAGTAGGGGAGGGGCAAATGGCTACACCTTC
d_call: .; v_call: TRBV27; j_call: TRBJ2-6; clone_size: .; cdr3_aa: CASRPTTGWYSGANVLTF; cdr3_nt: TGTGCCAGCAGACCTACCACAGGGTGGTACTCTGGGGCCAACGTCCTGACTTTC
d_call: TRBD2; v_call: TRBV11-3; j_call: TRBJ2-5; clone_size: .; cdr3_aa: CASSSGLAGEETQYF; cdr3_nt: TGTGCCAGCAGCTCGGGACTAGCGGGGGAAGAGACCCAGTACTTC
d_call: .; v_call: TRBV2; j_call: TRBJ1-4; clone_size: .; cdr3_aa: CASSGQRNEKLFF; cdr3_nt: TGTGCCAGCAGCGGACAGAGGAATGAAAAACTGTTTTTT
d_call: TRBD1; v_call: TRBV7-9; j_call: TRBJ2-5; clone_size: few; cdr3_aa: CASSLIGQGAKTQYF; cdr3_nt: TGTGCCAGCAGCTTAATCGGACAGGGGGCGAAGACCCAGTACTTC
d_call: TRBD2; v_call: TRBV6-4; j_call: TRBJ2-2; clone_size: once; cdr3_aa: CASSALAGDTGELFF; cdr3_nt: TGTGCCAGCAGTGCACTCGCGGGAGACACCGGGGAGCTGTTTTTT
d_call: TRBD1; v_call: TRBV9; j_call: TRBJ1-3; clone_size: .; cdr3_aa: CASSAQDRGPRSRNTIYF; cdr3_nt: TGTGCCAGCAGCGCCCAAGACAGGGGACCGCGCAGTAGAAACACCATATATTTT
d_call: TRBD1; v_call: TRBV11-2; j_call: TRBJ1-1; clone_size: .; cdr3_aa: CASRKGAVAFF; cdr3_nt: TGTGCCAGCAGGAAGGGGGCGGTAGCTTTCTTT
d_call: TRBD2; v_call: TRBV6-6; j_call: TRBJ2-1; clone_size: .; cdr3_aa: CASRPTSGGDNEQFF; cdr3_nt: TGTGCCAGCAGACCGACTAGCGGGGGGGACAATGAGCAGTTCTTC
d_call: .; v_call: TRBV19; j_call: TRBJ1-1; clone_size: .; cdr3_aa: CASQGKLAMNTEAFF; cdr3_nt: TGTGCCAGCCAGGGTAAGCTGGCTATGAACACTGAAGCTTTCTTT
d_call: TRBD2; v_call: TRBV19; j_call: TRBJ2-1; clone_size: .; cdr3_aa: CASSNGLAGSNEQFF; cdr3_nt: TGTGCCAGTAGTAATGGACTAGCGGGTTCCAATGAGCAGTTCTTC
d_call: .; v_call: TRBV3-1/TRBV3-2; j_call: TRBJ1-1; clone_size: .; cdr3_aa: CASSPMAGGSAFF; cdr3_nt: TGTGCCAGCAGCCCCATGGCGGGCGGAAGCGCTTTCTTT
d_call: TRBD2; v_call: TRBV11-2; j_call: TRBJ2-7; clone_size: .; cdr3_aa: CASSSLAGGGMDEQYF; cdr3_nt: TGTGCCAGCAGCAGTCTTGCGGGGGGCGGCATGGACGAGCAGTACTTC
d_call: .; v_call: TRBV7-9; j_call: TRBJ2-5; clone_size: .; cdr3_aa: CASSLETWGRRETQYF; cdr3_nt: TGTGCCAGCAGCTTAGAAACCTGGGGGCGGCGGGAGACCCAGTACTTC
d_call: TRBD1; v_call: TRBV10-1; j_call: TRBJ2-3; clone_size: .; cdr3_aa: CASSRGQGSQYF; cdr3_nt: TGCGCCAGCAGTAGGGGGCAGGGATCGCAGTATTTT